The source of this T cell receptor (beta chain) is a study of cytotoxic CD8 clonotypes in ibrutinib-treated CLL. Study details: Samples averaged roughly 280,000 productive templates and some 91,000 productive rearrangements.

Sequencing used immunoSEQ multiplex PCR; TCRdb keeps in-frame clones, though not all of them. The table records hundreds of thousands of clones, 70% of them present only once. A remark on this clone: Its antigen is currently unknown.

Study-level findings and limits: At the start, clonality exceeded age-matched healthy donors and followed circulating CD8+ T-cell counts. Public clonotypes showed up rarely, and on treatment they shrank or held steady.

Germline CDR1 SGHDT, CDR2 YYEEEE. The CDR3 totals 17 residues. Trimming shortened V by 0 bases and J by 7 bases, and 17 bases separated the two germline ends. The sequence came from a human donor with chronic lymphocytic leukemia. The chain uses TRBV5-6 and TRBJ1-6; D perhaps matches TRBD1 (5 bases). The material sequenced was PBMCs, taken after 12 months of ibrutinib treatment. For the CDR3, the DNA is TGTGCCAGCAGCTTGGCGGCTTTGGGACCATACAATTCACCCCTCCACTTT. Translation gives CASSLAALGPYNSPLHF.